These 27 T cell receptor beta chains were all obtained from the same sample, sequenced in a study of CD8 T cells in ankylosing spondylitis. TCRdb passed the 5' RACE reads through MiXCR, listing each CDR3 protein once. This table holds under 170,000 distinct CDR3 sequences, around 45% found once. The sample taken for sequencing was synovial fluid, either unsorted or a sorted T cell fraction (not recorded which). The receptors here all came from a male donor with ankylosing spondylitis.

This sequence joins TRBV11-1 and TRBJ2-3; 9 positions match TRBD1. Trimming cost V 3 bases and J 3 bases; bases outside gene matches: 19. The CDR3 length is 20 residues. CDR1 and CDR2 from the germline V gene are SGHAT and FQDESV (reference sequence). The CDR3 protein is CASSFWMLPPDRGWTDTQYF. In DNA, the CDR3 is TGTGCCAGCAGCTTTTGGATGCTGCCGCCTGACAGGGGGTGGACAGATACGCAGTATTTT.

A few counts support this clonotype. This chain links TRBV6-2 or TRBV6-3 with TRBJ1-2, with D perhaps matching TRBD1 (5 bases). From germline, CDR1 is MNHEY and CDR2 SVGEGT. The length of the CDR3 is 15 residues. The V end lost 2 bases, the J end lost 4 bases, and 14 bases lay between the germline ends. CDR3 protein: CASSYPQGRLYGYTF. The CDR3 DNA follows: TGTGCCAGCAGTTACCCGCAGGGTCGACTCTATGGCTACACCTTC.

This clonotype has only a few counts. The V and J genes are TRBV10-3 and TRBJ2-7; 14 nucleotides agree with TRBD2. Germline CDR1 ENHRY, CDR2 SYGVKD. The length of the CDR3 is 16 residues. The trim removed 5 bases at V and 0 bases at J, leaving 3 bases unmatched. CDR3 amino acids: CAISKGLAGASYEQYF. CDR3 nucleotide sequence: TGTGCCATCAGTAAGGGACTAGCGGGAGCCTCCTACGAGCAGTACTTC.

This chain links TRBV12-3 or TRBV12-4 with TRBJ1-5; D remains unclear. The CDR3 contains 14 residues. Trimming removed 3 bases from V and 2 bases from J, with 8 bases in between. The CDR3 protein is CASSFGRGNQPQHF. CDR3 DNA: TGTGCCAGCAGTTTCGGGAGGGGCAATCAGCCCCAGCATTTT.

The chain carries TRBV12-3 or TRBV12-4 and TRBJ2-3; TRBD1 matches 8 bases. J was trimmed by 5 bases and V by 8 bases; bases with no gene match: 6. The CDR3 contains 13 residues. This CDR3 reads CASGGTGRDTQYF. CDR3 coding DNA: TGTGCCAGCGGCGGGACAGGAAGAGATACGCAGTATTTT.

V usage is TRBV11-2 and J usage is TRBJ1-5, with a possible D match to TRBD1 (6 bases). Trimming removed 1 base from V and 2 bases from J, with 15 bases in between. The CDR3 runs to 17 residues. In germline, CDR1 is SGHAT, CDR2 FQNNGV. CDR3 in amino acids: CASSLGGGSFGNQPQHF. The CDR3, as DNA: TGTGCCAGCAGCTTAGGAGGGGGAAGCTTCGGCAATCAGCCCCAGCATTTT. The full variable domain, with the rest looked up from reference TRBV11-2 and TRBJ1-5, is EAGVAQSPRYKIIEKRQSVAFWCNPISGHATLYWYQQILGQGPKLLIQFQNNGVVDDSQLPKDRFSAERLKGVDSTLKIQPAKLEDSAVYLCASSLGGGSFGNQPQHFGDGTRLSIL.

The chain recombines TRBV20-1 with TRBJ2-7; no firm D call. The CDR3 is 13 amino acids. V shed 1 base and J shed 0 bases, with 7 bases lying between them. Germline V gives CDR1 DFQATT, CDR2 SNEGSKA (reference sequence). The CDR3 coding sequence is TGCAGTGCTAGAGTACCGAGCTCCTACGAGCAGTACTTC. Its protein product is CSARVPSSYEQYF.

The CDR3 DNA sequence: TGTGCCACCAGCGGCCGCGTTGTGACAAGGGGTAACACAGATACGCAGTATTTT. Translating gives CATSGRVVTRGNTDTQYF. The chain uses TRBV15 and TRBJ2-3; possible D gene TRBD1, 5 bases. CDR1 and CDR2 (germline): LNHNV, YYDKDF (reference sequence). Between the trimmed V and J ends, which lost 5 bases and 2 bases, there was a span of 23 bases. The CDR3 length is 18 residues.

V gene TRBV25-1 combines with J gene TRBJ1-1, with D tentatively TRBD1 (5 bases). Germline loops: CDR1 MGHDK, CDR2 SYGVNS. This CDR3 contains 14 residues. Trimming cost V 6 bases and J 5 bases, with 16 bases left between them. Here the CDR3 reads CASSWGTPGTEAFF. The CDR3 DNA follows: TGTGCCAGCAGCTGGGGGACTCCCGGGACTGAAGCTTTCTTT.

This clonotype turned up a few times. The gene calls are TRBV25-1 and TRBJ2-1; D is ambiguous. This CDR3 is built from 16 residues. Germline V CDR1 and CDR2: MGHDK, SYGVNS. Deletions cut 3 bases from V and 4 bases from J, with 16 bases between. Here the CDR3 DNA reads TGTGCCAGCAGTGATCGCGGTTATGAAATGTACAATGAGCAGTTCTTC. Translated: CASSDRGYEMYNEQFF.

This clonotype was recorded a few times. The V and J genes are TRBV18 and TRBJ1-5, with 7 bases matching TRBD1. Germline V CDR1 and CDR2: KGHSH, LQKENI. The CDR3 is made up of 15 amino acids. V gave up 1 base and J gave up 3 bases; unmatched junction bases: 3. CDR3 region: CASSPQGAFNQPQHF. The CDR3 coding sequence is TGTGCCAGCTCACCACAGGGGGCTTTCAATCAGCCCCAGCATTTT.

This sequence joins TRBV19 and TRBJ2-5, with D uncertain. The germline CDR1 and CDR2 sequences are LNHDA and SQIVND (reference sequence). The germline V and J ends were trimmed by 6 bases and 4 bases, with 18 bases remaining between them. This CDR3 comprises 15 residues. The CDR3 nucleotides read TGTGCCAGTAGCCCTTCCTCCGGGTTCGGAGAGACCCAGTACTTC. Translation: CASSPSSGFGETQYF.

V gene TRBV5-5 combines with J gene TRBJ1-2; 7 bases agree with TRBD1. This CDR3 has 15 amino acids. The V and J ends lost 4 bases and 4 bases, in that order; junction bases with no gene match: 10. CDR1 and CDR2 (germline): SGHKS, YYEKEE (reference sequence). Written as DNA, the CDR3 is TGTGCCAGCAGCCCAGGGTACAGGGGCCTCTATGGCTACACCTTC. Protein: CASSPGYRGLYGYTF.

The chain joins TRBV28 to TRBJ2-7, with D tentatively TRBD2 (5 bases). Trimming removed 1 base from V and 0 bases from J, with 16 bases in between. This CDR3 contains 17 residues. CDR1 and CDR2 from the germline V gene are MDHEN and SYDVKM. The CDR3 region is CASSLLRAGPSSYEQYF. Written as DNA, the CDR3 is TGTGCCAGCAGTTTATTGAGGGCGGGCCCCAGCTCCTACGAGCAGTACTTC.

The sample holds one count of this clonotype. The CDR3 DNA reads as TGTGCCATCAGTGATTGGGGCGGCCGGGGGAACACAGATACGCAGTATTTT. Its protein is CAISDWGGRGNTDTQYF. The V and J genes are TRBV10-3 and TRBJ2-3; a possible D gene is TRBD2 (6 bases). V lost 3 bases to trimming and J lost 2 bases, with 18 bases between them. The CDR3 loop spans 17 amino acids. Germline values: CDR1 ENHRY, CDR2 SYGVKD.

The chain has TRBV7-4 and TRBJ2-2, with D possibly TRBD1 on 6 matching bases. V was cut by 3 bases and J by 6 bases, with 8 bases left in between. Germline V gives CDR1 SGHVT, CDR2 SQSDAQ. This CDR3 is 13 amino acids long. CDR3 coding DNA: TGTGCCAGCAGCTTGAGGGGGTCCGGGGAGCTGTTTTTT. This translates into CASSLRGSGELFF.

This clonotype appeared a few times. The J gene is TRBJ2-5, the V gene TRBV7-6, with D uncertain. The CDR3 loop spans 18 amino acids. The germline V gene has CDR1 SGHVS and CDR2 FNYEAQ. V lost 2 bases, J lost 4 bases, and 23 bases lay in between. The chain's CDR3 is CASSLWAGYPTYLETQYF. Here the CDR3 DNA reads TGTGCCAGCAGCTTATGGGCTGGGTACCCTACCTATTTAGAGACCCAGTACTTC.

This chain uses TRBV14 with TRBJ2-2; D gene unclear. The CDR3 contains 17 residues. V shed 1 base and J shed 4 bases, with 16 bases lying between them. CDR1 and CDR2 from the germline V gene are SGHDN and FVKESK. CDR3 amino acids: CASSQGVAPAGTGELFF. Written as DNA, the CDR3 is TGTGCCAGCAGCCAAGGGGTTGCCCCAGCCGGCACCGGGGAGCTGTTTTTT.

This clonotype was seen a handful of times. The V and J genes are TRBV12-3 or TRBV12-4 and TRBJ1-2, with D perhaps TRBD1 (6 bases). V was shortened by 3 bases and J by 4 bases, with 9 bases between the two germline ends. The CDR3 has 13 residues. The CDR3 protein is CASSLVGGYGYTF. CDR3 nucleotide sequence: TGTGCCAGCAGTTTGGTAGGGGGCTATGGCTACACCTTC.

V gene TRBV4-3 combines with J gene TRBJ2-2; TRBD1 matches at 12 bases. The CDR3 length is 17 residues. From germline, CDR1 is LGHNA and CDR2 YSLEER. Trimming took 1 base from V and 3 from J; bases not matched to a gene: 3. The CDR3 protein is CASSQVGTGGYTGELFF. Here the CDR3 DNA reads TGCGCCAGCAGCCAAGTGGGGACAGGGGGCTACACCGGGGAGCTGTTTTTT.

This clonotype was observed a single time. The gene calls are TRBV5-1 and TRBJ1-1; D call uncertain. The CDR3 length is 15 residues. The germline V and J ends were trimmed by 2 bases and 1 base, with 12 bases remaining between them. Per the germline V gene, CDR1 is SGHRS and CDR2 is YFSETQ. CDR3 nucleotide sequence: TGCGCCAGCAGCTTAGTATCGAACGGGAACACTGAAGCTTTCTTT. Translating gives CASSLVSNGNTEAFF.

V gene TRBV28 combines with J gene TRBJ1-1; the D is unclear. V shed 4 bases and J shed 4 bases, with 7 bases lying between them. Germline lookup yields CDR1 MDHEN and CDR2 SYDVKM. The CDR3 covers 12 residues. The CDR3 reads CASSWTVTEAFF. The CDR3 DNA follows: TGTGCCAGCAGTTGGACGGTCACTGAAGCTTTCTTT.

V is TRBV6-2 or TRBV6-3 and J is TRBJ2-7; 8 bases are shared with TRBD2. The CDR3 is 15 amino acids. V lost 7 bases and J lost 0; bases outside the gene matches: 8. Looked up from germline, CDR1 is MNHEY and CDR2 is SVGEGT. The CDR3 DNA follows: TGTGCCAGCAACATCCTAGCGGGCCCCTCCTACGAGCAGTACTTC. Protein sequence: CASNILAGPSYEQYF.

The chain employs TRBV28 and TRBJ2-7; D is ambiguous. Trimming pared 6 bases from V and 4 bases from J, leaving 16 bases between. The CDR3 length is 14 residues. Germline assignment: CDR1 MDHEN and CDR2 SYDVKM. CDR3 in amino acids: CASSPTLSPYEQYF. The CDR3 DNA is TGTGCCAGCAGCCCCACCCTGAGTCCATACGAGCAGTACTTC.

J is TRBJ2-1 and V is TRBV12-3 or TRBV12-4; no clear D. This CDR3 has 14 amino acids. Trimming shortened V by 3 bases and J by 3 bases, and 9 bases separated the two germline ends. In DNA, the CDR3 is TGTGCCAGCAGTTTGTGGCAGTTCTACAATGAGCAGTTCTTC. Translated: CASSLWQFYNEQFF.

As regards this clonotype: The junction departs from the called germline gene at one end, perhaps through a read error. The rearrangement links TRBV20-1 to TRBJ1-2, with 9 bases fitting TRBD1. The CDR3 consists of 11 residues. Germline assignment: CDR1 DFQATT and CDR2 SNEGSKA (reference sequence). CDR3 in DNA: TGCAGTGGTAGACAGGGGGTAGGCTACACCTTC. Amino acids: CSGRQGVGYTF.

V gene TRBV4-2 combines with J gene TRBJ2-3; the D gene is possibly TRBD2 (6 bases). V dropped 3 bases and J dropped 0 bases, with 10 bases sitting between them. The CDR3 runs to 15 residues. Looked up from germline, CDR1 is LGHNA and CDR2 is YNFKEQ. CDR3 nucleotide sequence: TGTGCCAGCAGCCATAGCGGTTCTAGCACAGATACGCAGTATTTT. Amino acid sequence: CASSHSGSSTDTQYF.